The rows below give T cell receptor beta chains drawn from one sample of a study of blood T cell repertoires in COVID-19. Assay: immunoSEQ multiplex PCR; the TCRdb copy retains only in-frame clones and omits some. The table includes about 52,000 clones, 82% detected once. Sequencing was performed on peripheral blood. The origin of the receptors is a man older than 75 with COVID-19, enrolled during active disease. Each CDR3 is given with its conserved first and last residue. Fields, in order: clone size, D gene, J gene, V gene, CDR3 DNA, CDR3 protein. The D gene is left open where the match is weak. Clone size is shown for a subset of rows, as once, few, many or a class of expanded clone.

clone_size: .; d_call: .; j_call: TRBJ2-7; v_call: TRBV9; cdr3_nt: TGTGCCAGCAGCGTAGGAGGTGCGATGAGCTCCTACGAGCAGTACTTC; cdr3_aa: CASSVGGAMSSYEQYF
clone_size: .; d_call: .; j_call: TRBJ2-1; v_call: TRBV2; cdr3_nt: TGTGCCAGCAGAAGGACTTACAATGAGCAGTTCTTC; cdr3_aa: CASRRTYNEQFF
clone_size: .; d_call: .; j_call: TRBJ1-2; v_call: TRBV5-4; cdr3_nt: TGTGCCAGCAGCTTGGGTCTTAGGAGCTATGGCTACACCTTC; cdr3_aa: CASSLGLRSYGYTF
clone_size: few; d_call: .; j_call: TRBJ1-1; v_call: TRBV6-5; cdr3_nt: TGTGCCAGCAGTCGACAGCTTTTGAACACTGAAGCTTTCTTT; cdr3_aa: CASSRQLLNTEAFF
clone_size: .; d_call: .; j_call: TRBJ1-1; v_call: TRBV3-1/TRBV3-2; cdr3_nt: TGTGCCAGCAGCCTACATTCCCGGGAAGTCACTGAAGCTTTCTTT; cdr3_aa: CASSLHSREVTEAFF
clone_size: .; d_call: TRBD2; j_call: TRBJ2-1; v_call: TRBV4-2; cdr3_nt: TGTGCCAGCAGCCCTTCCCCGCGGGGGGCTTACAATGAGCAGTTCTTC; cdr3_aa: CASSPSPRGAYNEQFF
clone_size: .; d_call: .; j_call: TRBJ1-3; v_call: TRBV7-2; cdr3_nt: TGTGCCAGCAGCTTGTTTTACAGGTCATACTCTGGAAACACCATATATTTT; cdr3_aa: CASSLFYRSYSGNTIYF
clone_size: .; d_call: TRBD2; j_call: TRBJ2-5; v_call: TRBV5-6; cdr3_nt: TGTGCCAGCAGCCCCGAGGGACTAGCGGGGGGCGTGGAGACCCAGTACTTC; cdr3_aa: CASSPEGLAGGVETQYF
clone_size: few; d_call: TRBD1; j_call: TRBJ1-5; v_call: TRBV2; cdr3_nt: TGTGCCAGCAGGGACAGGGGCGATCAGCCCCAGCATTTT; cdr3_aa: CASRDRGDQPQHF
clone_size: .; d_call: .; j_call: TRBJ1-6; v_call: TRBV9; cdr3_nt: TGTGCCAGCAGCGTAGCCCAGACCCCGGAGGGTTCACCCCTCCACTTT; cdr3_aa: CASSVAQTPEGSPLHF
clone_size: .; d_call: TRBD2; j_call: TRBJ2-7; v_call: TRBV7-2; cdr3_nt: TGTGCCAGCAGCTTAGGCCTAGCGGGGGGGGGCTACGAGCAGTACTTC; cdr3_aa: CASSLGLAGGGYEQYF
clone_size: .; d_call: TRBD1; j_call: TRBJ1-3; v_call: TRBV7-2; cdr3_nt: TGTGCCAGCAGATCGGGACAGACCTCTGGAAACACCATATATTTT; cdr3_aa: CASRSGQTSGNTIYF
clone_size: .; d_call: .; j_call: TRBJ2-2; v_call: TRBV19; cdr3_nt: TGTGCCAGTAGTATTTCACTGGACACCGGGGAGCTGTTTTTT; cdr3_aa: CASSISLDTGELFF
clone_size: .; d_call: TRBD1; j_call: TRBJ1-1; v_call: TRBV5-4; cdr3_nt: TGTGCCAGCAGCTTGTGGGACAGGGAGGAAGCTTTCTTT; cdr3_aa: CASSLWDREEAFF
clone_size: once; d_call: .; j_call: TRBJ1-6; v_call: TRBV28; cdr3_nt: TGTGCCAGCAGTTTAGGCATACCCAATAATTCACCCCTCCACTTT; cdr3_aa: CASSLGIPNNSPLHF
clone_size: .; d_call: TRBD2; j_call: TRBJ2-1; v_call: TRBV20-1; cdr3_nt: TGCAGTGCTAGTAAGACTAGCGGGAGCAATGAGCAGTTCTTC; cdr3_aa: CSASKTSGSNEQFF
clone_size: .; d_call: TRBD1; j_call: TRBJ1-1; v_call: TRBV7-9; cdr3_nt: TGTGCCAGCAGTCCAGGGGGAACTGAAGCTTTCTTT; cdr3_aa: CASSPGGTEAFF
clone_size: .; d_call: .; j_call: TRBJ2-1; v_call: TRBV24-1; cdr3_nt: TGTGCCACCAGTGATCCCACAGTCAATGAGCAGTTCTTC; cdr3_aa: CATSDPTVNEQFF
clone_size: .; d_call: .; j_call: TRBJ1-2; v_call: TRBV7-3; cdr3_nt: TGTGCCAGCAGCTTAGGAGGGAACTATGGCTACACCTTC; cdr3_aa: CASSLGGNYGYTF
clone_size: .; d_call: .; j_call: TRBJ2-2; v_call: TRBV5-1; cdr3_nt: TGCGCCAGCAGCCCGGACAGCGCGAACACCGGGGAGCTGTTTTTT; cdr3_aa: CASSPDSANTGELFF
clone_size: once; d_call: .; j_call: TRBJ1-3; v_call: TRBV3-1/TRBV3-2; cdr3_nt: TGTGCCAGCAGCCAAGAACTGTCTGGAAACACCATATATTTT; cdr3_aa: CASSQELSGNTIYF
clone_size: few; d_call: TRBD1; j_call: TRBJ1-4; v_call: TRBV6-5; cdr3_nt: TGTGCCACCAAGGGGACAGCAAATGAAAAACTGTTTTTT; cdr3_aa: CATKGTANEKLFF
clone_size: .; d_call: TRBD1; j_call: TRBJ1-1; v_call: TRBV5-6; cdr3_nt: TGTGCCAGCAGCTTGGTTAGGGGGCGTGTTGAAGCTTTCTTT; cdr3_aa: CASSLVRGRVEAFF
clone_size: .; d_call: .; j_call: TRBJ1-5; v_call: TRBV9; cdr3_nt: TGTGCCAGCAGCGTAGACCCCAGGAATCAGCCCCAGCATTTT; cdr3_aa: CASSVDPRNQPQHF
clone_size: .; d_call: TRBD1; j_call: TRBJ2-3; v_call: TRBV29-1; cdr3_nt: TGCAGCGTTGACGTTCAGGGGGTCAGCACAGATACGCAGTATTTT; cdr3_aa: CSVDVQGVSTDTQYF
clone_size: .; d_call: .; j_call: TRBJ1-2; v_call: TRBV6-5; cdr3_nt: TGTGCCAGCTCCCTTTTTGGAGGGGAGGTGGATGGCTACACCTTC; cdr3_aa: CASSLFGGEVDGYTF
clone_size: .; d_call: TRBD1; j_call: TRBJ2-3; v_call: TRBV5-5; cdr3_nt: TGTGCCAGCAGACTGGACGGACAGGGCCGCACAGATACGCAGTATTTT; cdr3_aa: CASRLDGQGRTDTQYF
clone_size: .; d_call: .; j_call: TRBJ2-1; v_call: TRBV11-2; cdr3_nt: TGTGCCAGCAGCCGGTGGCGGGCTAGTGAGCAGTTCTTC; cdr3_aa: CASSRWRASEQFF
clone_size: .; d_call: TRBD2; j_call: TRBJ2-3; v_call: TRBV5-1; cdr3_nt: TGCGCCAGCATCCTACTAGCGGGAGGGTCAGATACGCAGTATTTT; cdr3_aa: CASILLAGGSDTQYF
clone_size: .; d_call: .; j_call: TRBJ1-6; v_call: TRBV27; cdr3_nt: TGTGCCAGCAGTGACGGACTGAGAAATTCACCCCTCCACTTT; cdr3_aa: CASSDGLRNSPLHF
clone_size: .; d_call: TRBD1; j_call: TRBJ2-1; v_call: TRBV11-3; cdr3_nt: TGTGCCAGCAGCTCCGTGGGACAGGGGCGCAATGAGCAGTTCTTC; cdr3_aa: CASSSVGQGRNEQFF
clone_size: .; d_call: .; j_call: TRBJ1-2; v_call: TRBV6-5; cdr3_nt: TGTGCCAGCAGTTACGGCCAGGGCATTAACTATGGCTACACCTTC; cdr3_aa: CASSYGQGINYGYTF
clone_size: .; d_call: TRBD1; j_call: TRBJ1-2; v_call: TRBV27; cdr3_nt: TGTGCCAGCAGCCGGACAGGGAACTATGGCTACACCTTC; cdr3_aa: CASSRTGNYGYTF
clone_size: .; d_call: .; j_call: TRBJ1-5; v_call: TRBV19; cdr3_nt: TGTGCCAGTAGCCCCTCCGGGAGAGGGAATCAGCCCCAGCATTTT; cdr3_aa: CASSPSGRGNQPQHF
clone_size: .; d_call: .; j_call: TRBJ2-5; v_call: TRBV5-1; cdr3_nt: TGCGCCAGCAGCCCGGGACTCCGGGAGACCCAGTACTTC; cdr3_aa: CASSPGLRETQYF
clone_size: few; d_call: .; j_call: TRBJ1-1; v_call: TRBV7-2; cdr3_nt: TGTGCCAGCAGCCTAAGACAGAACACTGAAGCTTTCTTT; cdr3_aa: CASSLRQNTEAFF
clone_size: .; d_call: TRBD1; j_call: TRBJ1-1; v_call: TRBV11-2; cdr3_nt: TGTGCCAGCAGCCGACCAGGGGGCACTGAAGCTTTCTTT; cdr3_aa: CASSRPGGTEAFF
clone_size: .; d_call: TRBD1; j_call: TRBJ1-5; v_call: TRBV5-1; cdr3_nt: TGCGCCAGCAGCTTGGACAGGGGAAGAGATCAGCCCCAGCATTTT; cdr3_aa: CASSLDRGRDQPQHF
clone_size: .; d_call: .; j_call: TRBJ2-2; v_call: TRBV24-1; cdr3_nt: TGTGCCACCAGTGATGCGAGACAGGCTAACACCGGGGAGCTGTTTTTT; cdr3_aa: CATSDARQANTGELFF
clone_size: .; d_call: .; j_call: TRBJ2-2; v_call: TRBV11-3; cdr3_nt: TGTGCCAGCAGCCCGGGGACCGGGGAGCTGTTTTTT; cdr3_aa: CASSPGTGELFF
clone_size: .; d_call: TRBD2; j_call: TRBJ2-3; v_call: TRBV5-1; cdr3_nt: TGCGCCAGCAGCTCGCCGCCCCCACTAGCGGGAGGGCGCACAGATACGCAGTATTTT; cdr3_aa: CASSSPPPLAGGRTDTQYF
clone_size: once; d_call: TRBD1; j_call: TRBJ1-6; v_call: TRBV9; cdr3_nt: TGTGCCAGCAGCGTGGAGGGACAGGGGATAGGGTCACCCCTCCACTTT; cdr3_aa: CASSVEGQGIGSPLHF
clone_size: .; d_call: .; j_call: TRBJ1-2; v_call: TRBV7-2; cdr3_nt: TGTGCCAGCAGCCTACTGACTGCTTATGGCTACACCTTC; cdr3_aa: CASSLLTAYGYTF
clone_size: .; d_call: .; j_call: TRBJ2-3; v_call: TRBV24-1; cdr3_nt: TGTGCCACCAGTGATTTGGGAGACTCCACAGATACGCAGTATTTT; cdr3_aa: CATSDLGDSTDTQYF
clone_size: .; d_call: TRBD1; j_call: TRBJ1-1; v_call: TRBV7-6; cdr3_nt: TGTGCCAGCAGCTTACGACAGGGGGGATACAACACTGAAGCTTTCTTT; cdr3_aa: CASSLRQGGYNTEAFF
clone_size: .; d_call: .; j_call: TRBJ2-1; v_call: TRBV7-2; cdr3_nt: TGTGCCAGCAGCTTAGGGACTATCACCTACAATGAGCAGTTCTTC; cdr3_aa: CASSLGTITYNEQFF
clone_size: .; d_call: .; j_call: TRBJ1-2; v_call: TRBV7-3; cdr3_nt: TGTGCCAGCAGCTCAGGCTCTGGCTACACCTTC; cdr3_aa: CASSSGSGYTF
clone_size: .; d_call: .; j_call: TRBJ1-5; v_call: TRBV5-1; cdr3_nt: TGCGCCAGCAGCCCGGGGTCGGAACAGCCCCAGCATTTT; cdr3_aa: CASSPGSEQPQHF
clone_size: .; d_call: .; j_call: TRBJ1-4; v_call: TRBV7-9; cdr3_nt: TGTGCCAGCAGCTTAGGCGGGATCCCTAATGAAAAACTGTTTTTT; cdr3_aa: CASSLGGIPNEKLFF
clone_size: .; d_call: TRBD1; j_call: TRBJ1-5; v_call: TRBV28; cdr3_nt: TGTGCCAGCAGTCCCCTCACAGACAGGGATGGTAACAGCAATCAGCCCCAGCATTTT; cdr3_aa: CASSPLTDRDGNSNQPQHF
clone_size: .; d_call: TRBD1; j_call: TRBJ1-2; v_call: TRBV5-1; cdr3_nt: TGCGCCAGCAGCTTAGGACAGGAGGGATCTTATGGCTACACCTTC; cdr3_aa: CASSLGQEGSYGYTF
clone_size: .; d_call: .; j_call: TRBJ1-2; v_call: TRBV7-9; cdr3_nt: TGTGCCAGCAGCTCCGGGACTACTGGAGGCTACACCTTC; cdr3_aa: CASSSGTTGGYTF
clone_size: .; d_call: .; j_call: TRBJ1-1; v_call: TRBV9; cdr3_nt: TGTGCCAGCAGCGCCACCCACAGGGATGATACTGAAGCTTTCTTT; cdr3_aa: CASSATHRDDTEAFF
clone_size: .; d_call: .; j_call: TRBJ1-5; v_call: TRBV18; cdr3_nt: TGTGCCAGCTCATCCACAGGGCAACAGCCCCAGCATTTT; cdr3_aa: CASSSTGQQPQHF
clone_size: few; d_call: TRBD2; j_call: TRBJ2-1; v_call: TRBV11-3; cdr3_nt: TGTGCCAGCAGCTTAGGGGCTAGCGGAGATGAGCAGTTCTTC; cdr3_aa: CASSLGASGDEQFF
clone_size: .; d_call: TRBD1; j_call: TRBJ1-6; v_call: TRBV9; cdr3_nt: TGTGCCAGCAGCGCAACCCTAATACCGGGACAGGGGAGGAATTCACCCCTCCACTTT; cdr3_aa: CASSATLIPGQGRNSPLHF